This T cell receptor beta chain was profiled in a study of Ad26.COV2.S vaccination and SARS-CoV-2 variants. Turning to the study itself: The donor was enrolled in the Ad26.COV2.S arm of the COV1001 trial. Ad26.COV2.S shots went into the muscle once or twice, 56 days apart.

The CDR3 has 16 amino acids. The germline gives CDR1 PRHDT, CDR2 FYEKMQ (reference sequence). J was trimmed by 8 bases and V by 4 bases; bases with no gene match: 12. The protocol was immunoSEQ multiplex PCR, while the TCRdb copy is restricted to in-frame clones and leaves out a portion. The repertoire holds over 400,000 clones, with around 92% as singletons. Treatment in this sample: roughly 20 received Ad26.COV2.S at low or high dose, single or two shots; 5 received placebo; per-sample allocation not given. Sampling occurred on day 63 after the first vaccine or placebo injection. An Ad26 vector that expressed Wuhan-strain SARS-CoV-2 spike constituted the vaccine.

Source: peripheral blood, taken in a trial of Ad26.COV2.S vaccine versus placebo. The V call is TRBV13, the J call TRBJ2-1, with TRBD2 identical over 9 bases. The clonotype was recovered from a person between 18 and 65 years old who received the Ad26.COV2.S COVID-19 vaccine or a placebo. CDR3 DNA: TGTGCCAGCAGCTCCGCGGGGCGGGGGGGTCTTGATGAGCAGTTCTTC. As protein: CASSSAGRGGLDEQFF.